This T cell receptor beta chain was documented in a study of sequential checkpoint blockade in melanoma. Overall study context: Arm A got nivolumab then ipilimumab; arm B the reverse, 1:1. Each arm's sequence ended with maintenance nivolumab.

The protocol was immunoSEQ multiplex PCR, while the TCRdb copy is restricted to in-frame clones and leaves out a portion. The sample contains approximately 21,000 clones, roughly 78% of which appear only once. The V gene's germline CDR1 is KGHSH and CDR2 LQKENI. Trimming took off 3 bases at V and 2 bases at J, with 9 bases between the two ends. The CDR3 extends over 14 amino acids. Treatment defined: randomized to nivolumab then ipilimumab (arm A) or the reverse (arm B). DNA-damaging chemotherapy had not been given to any patient beforehand. From thawed PBMCs, live CD3+CD8+ cells negative for CD19 and CD56 were sorted.

The clonotype originates from a human donor with melanoma. This chain uses TRBV18 with TRBJ2-3, with a possible D match to TRBD1 (6 bases). This specimen was CD8+ T cells sorted from blood (inferred from file names), taken from a patient given nivolumab and ipilimumab in sequence. The CDR3 nucleotides read TGTGCCAGCTCACCCCAGGGACACACAGATACGCAGTATTTT. Translated, it gives CASSPQGHTDTQYF.